What follows are 7 T cell receptor beta chains derived from one specimen sequenced in a study of human T cells and chemical hapten exposure. The time point here: healthy volunteer bleed at 2 weeks. It was from unfractionated whole blood that total RNA was extracted. Via MiXCR, TCRdb re-called the RACE reads, giving one row per CDR3 protein. The sample has roughly 46,000 distinct CDR3 sequences, about 4.5% seen once. The specimen sequenced was whole blood. Every receptor here comes from a human donor in good health. Some clones in this sample may be carry-over from other donors' samples.

Only a few counts were recorded for this clonotype. The rearrangement uses TRBV28 and TRBJ1-1, with 8 bases lining up with TRBD1. CDR1 is MDHEN and CDR2 is SYDVKM in the germline V gene. Trimming took 8 bases from V and 1 from J; bases not matched to a gene: 6. The CDR3 loop spans 14 amino acids. The CDR3 sequence is CASQLQGANTEAFF. The CDR3, as DNA: TGTGCCAGCCAACTCCAGGGGGCGAACACTGAAGCTTTCTTT.

This clonotype showed up many times. J is TRBJ2-2 and V is TRBV27; D is undetermined. The V end was cut by 5 bases, the J end by 7 bases, with 14 bases between. In germline, CDR1 is MNHEY, CDR2 SMNVEV (reference sequence). This CDR3 is built from 14 residues. In nucleotides, the CDR3 is TGTGCCAGCAGTCAGGATTTGTTGGGCGGGGAGCTGTTTTTT. Translation gives CASSQDLLGGELFF.

In this sample, this clonotype turned up a few times. The chain has TRBV7-9 and TRBJ2-7; weak D call: TRBD2 (7 bases). The CDR3 runs 17 residues. V was trimmed by 5 bases and J by 2 bases, leaving 22 bases between them. The V gene's germline CDR1 is SEHNR and CDR2 FQNEAQ (reference sequence). The CDR3 DNA reads TGTGCCAGCAGCGCCCCCTGGGGGGGTCGGGGGCCCTACGAGCAGTACTTC. Translated, it gives CASSAPWGGRGPYEQYF.

This rearrangement joins TRBV28 to TRBJ2-3; 7 bases match TRBD2. The CDR3 is 15 residues long. V lost 6 bases and J lost 2; bases outside the gene matches: 8. Per germline, CDR1 MDHEN and CDR2 SYDVKM. The CDR3 nucleotides are TGTGCCAGCAGGACGGGAGCGGGACCCACAGATACGCAGTATTTT. Translation gives CASRTGAGPTDTQYF.

The J gene is TRBJ2-3, the V gene TRBV30, with D perhaps matching TRBD2 (6 bases). The length of the CDR3 is 12 residues. Trimming stripped 5 bases from V and 0 bases from J, with 6 bases between. CDR1 is GTSNPN, CDR2 SVGIG, per germline (reference sequence). The CDR3 here is CAWGTSTDTQYF. CDR3 bases: TGTGCCTGGGGGACTAGCACAGATACGCAGTATTTT.

This clonotype showed up just a few times. This chain uses TRBV7-9 with TRBJ2-1; no definite D call. Germline V gene sequence: CDR1 SEHNR, CDR2 FQNEAQ (reference sequence). V lost 1 base, J lost 3 bases, and 4 bases lay in between. The CDR3 runs to 13 residues. The DNA for the CDR3 is TGTGCCAGCAGCTTAGGCAGCTACAATGAGCAGTTCTTC. This translates into CASSLGSYNEQFF.

The rearrangement links TRBV5-1 to TRBJ2-3; TRBD2 agrees at 7 bases. The CDR3 spans 14 residues. CDR1 is SGHRS and CDR2 is YFSETQ in the germline V gene. V gave up 6 bases and J gave up 5 bases; unmatched junction bases: 9. CDR3 DNA: TGCGCCAGCAATGAGGGAGGGCCGGTAGATACGCAGTATTTT. It is translated as CASNEGGPVDTQYF.